This T cell receptor beta chain came from a study of T cells after yellow fever vaccination. Using its own MiXCR run on the 5' RACE reads, TCRdb lists one record per CDR3 protein. The repertoire holds a few hundred thousand distinct CDR3 sequences, with approximately 12% as singletons. Overall study results and limits: A limited proportion of clonotypes was detected within both the CD4 and CD8 compartments.

Germline V gene data show CDR1 as SGHTS and CDR2 as YDEGEE. CDR3 size: 15 residues. Germline trimming cut 2 bases from V and 7 bases from J; bases unmatched to any gene: 6. This clonotype was seen more than once but under ten times. The antigen is not known. Sequences were derived from CD4+ T cells sorted from PBMCs, sampled 15 days after the yellow fever booster vaccination. The gene calls are TRBV5-8 and TRBJ1-4, with 9 positions matching TRBD1. This TCR was recovered from a man aged 18 to 30 who received the YFV17D yellow fever vaccine. CDR3 region: CASSLRGDRAEKLFF. The CDR3 nucleotides are TGTGCCAGCAGCTTAAGAGGGGACAGGGCTGAAAAACTGTTTTTT. Looking up the rest from reference TRBV5-8 and TRBJ1-4 gives the full variable domain: EAGVTQSPTHLIKTRGQQATLRCSPISGHTSVYWYQQALGLGLQFLLWYDEGEERNRGNFPPRFSGRQFPNYSSELNVNALELEDSALYLCASSLRGDRAEKLFFGSGTQLSVL.